This T cell receptor (beta chain) was captured by sequencing in a study of tumor-infiltrating lymphocytes in primary liver carcinoma. Looking at the study overall: Stage T1-T3 N0M0 tumors measured 4.2 to 10 cm at most. The study obtained roughly 3.5 to 7.13 million productive TCRbeta reads per sample, similar across tissue types.

With respect to this clonotype: Its cognate antigen is unknown. Likely a read error: the CDR3 ends without its conserved phenylalanine or tryptophan. The limits of the CDR3 on the DNA are not certain, so only TCRdb's listed CDR3 is given.

Production of TCR beta cDNA used 500 ng total RNA together with a constant-region primer. Libraries of TCR beta came from three nested multiplex PCR rounds with slightly modified ARM-PCR. For roughly 10 cycles apiece, the opening two PCR rounds ran with TRBV1-TRBV30 forward primers and a C-beta reverse primer. Via MiXCR, TCRdb re-called the multiplex PCR reads, giving one row per CDR3 protein. In the table there are about 64,000 distinct CDR3 sequences, around 69% of which are singletons. DNA and RNA were both co-extracted from about 19-30 mg of bulk tissue that had not been sorted. Findings and caveats of the study: A small share of top clones, only about 7.5-25%, was found in all five tumor regions.

Germline CDR1 MDHEN, CDR2 SYDVKM. Termini included, the CDR3 measures 14 amino acids. Sequenced input: liver tumor tissue from sampling region 4. The subset here: tumor region T4, right-lateral pole. The chain joins TRBV28 to TRBJ2-7; TRBD2, the table's D call, was not compared with the DNA. The origin of this receptor is a man between 35 and 55 years old with primary liver carcinoma and hepatitis B virus infection. The CDR3 is CASSALAGNYEQCL.